Below are 3 T cell receptor beta chains sequenced from a single sample in a study of radiotherapy plus CTLA-4 blockade in lung cancer. Sequencing was performed with immunoSEQ multiplex PCR; in TCRdb, only in-frame clones are kept and a portion is missing. The sample lists about 60,000 clones; 77% were seen once. The sample here was peripheral blood, taken from a patient treated with radiotherapy plus ipilimumab. The receptor set was obtained from a human donor with non-small cell lung cancer who had a partial response to radiotherapy plus ipilimumab.

The chain recombines TRBV6-5 with TRBJ2-1; weak D call: TRBD2 (5 bases). The V gene lost 5 bases and the J gene lost 9 bases, with 17 bases spanning the gap. The germline V gene has CDR1 MNHEY and CDR2 SVGAGI. The CDR3 contains 14 residues. CDR3 nucleotide sequence: TGTGCCAGCAGTGTTTCACTAGGGTTGGTTGAGCAGTTCTTC. Encoded protein: CASSVSLGLVEQFF.

The J gene is TRBJ1-1, the V gene TRBV5-4; maybe TRBD1 (6 bases). CDR1 is SGHNT and CDR2 is YYREEE in the germline V gene (reference sequence). With 4 bases removed from V and 3 bases from J, the gap between germline ends came to 16 bases. The CDR3 is 15 residues long. Here the CDR3 reads CASSPQGKGYTEAFF. The CDR3 DNA reads as TGTGCCAGCAGCCCGCAGGGGAAGGGGTACACTGAAGCTTTCTTT.

In this sample, this clone turned up once. The V call is TRBV5-1, the J call TRBJ2-7; tentatively, D is TRBD1 (5 bases). Looked up from germline, CDR1 is SGHRS and CDR2 is YFSETQ. V dropped 1 base and J dropped 0 bases, with 20 bases sitting between them. The CDR3 loop spans 18 amino acids. The CDR3 region is CASSLRQGTTYSSYEQYF. CDR3 sequence (DNA): TGCGCCAGCAGCTTGCGGCAGGGTACCACTTATTCCTCCTACGAGCAGTACTTC.